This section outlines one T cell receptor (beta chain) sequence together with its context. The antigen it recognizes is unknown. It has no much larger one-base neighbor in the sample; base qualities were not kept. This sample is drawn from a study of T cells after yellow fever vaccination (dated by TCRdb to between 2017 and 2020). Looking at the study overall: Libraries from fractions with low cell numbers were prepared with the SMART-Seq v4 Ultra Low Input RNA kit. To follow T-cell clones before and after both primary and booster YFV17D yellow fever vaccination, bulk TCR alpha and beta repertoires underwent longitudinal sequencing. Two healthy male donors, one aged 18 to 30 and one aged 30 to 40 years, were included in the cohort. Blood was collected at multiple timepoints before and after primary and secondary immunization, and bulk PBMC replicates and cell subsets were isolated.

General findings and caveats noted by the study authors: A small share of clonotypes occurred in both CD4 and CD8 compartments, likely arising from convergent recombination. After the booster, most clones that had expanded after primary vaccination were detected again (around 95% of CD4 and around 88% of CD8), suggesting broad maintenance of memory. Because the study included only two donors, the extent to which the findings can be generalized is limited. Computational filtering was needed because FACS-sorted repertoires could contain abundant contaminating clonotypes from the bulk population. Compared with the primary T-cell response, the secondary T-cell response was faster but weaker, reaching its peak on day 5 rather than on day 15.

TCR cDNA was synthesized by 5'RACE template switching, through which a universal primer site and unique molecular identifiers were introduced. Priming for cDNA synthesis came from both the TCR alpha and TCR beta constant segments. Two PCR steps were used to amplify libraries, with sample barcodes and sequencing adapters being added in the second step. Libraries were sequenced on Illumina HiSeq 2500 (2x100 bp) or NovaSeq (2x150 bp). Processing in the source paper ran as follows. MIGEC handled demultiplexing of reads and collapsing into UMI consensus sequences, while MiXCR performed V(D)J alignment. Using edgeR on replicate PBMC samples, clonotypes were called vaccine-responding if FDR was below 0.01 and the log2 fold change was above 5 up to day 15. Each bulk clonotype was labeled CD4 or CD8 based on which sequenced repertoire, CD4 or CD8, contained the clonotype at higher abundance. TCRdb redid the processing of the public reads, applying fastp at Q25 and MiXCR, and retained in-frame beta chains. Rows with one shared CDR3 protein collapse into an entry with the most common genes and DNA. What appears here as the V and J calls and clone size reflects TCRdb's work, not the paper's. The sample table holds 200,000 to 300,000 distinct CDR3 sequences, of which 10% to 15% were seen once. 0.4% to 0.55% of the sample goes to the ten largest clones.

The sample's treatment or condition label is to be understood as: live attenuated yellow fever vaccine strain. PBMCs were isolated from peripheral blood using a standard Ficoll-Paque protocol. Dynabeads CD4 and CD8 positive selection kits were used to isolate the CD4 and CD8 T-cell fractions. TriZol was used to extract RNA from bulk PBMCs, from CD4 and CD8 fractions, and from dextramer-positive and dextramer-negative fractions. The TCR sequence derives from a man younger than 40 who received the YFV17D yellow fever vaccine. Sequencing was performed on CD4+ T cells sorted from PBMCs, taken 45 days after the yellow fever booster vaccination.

DNA sequence: TGTGCCAGCAGCCCGGGACAGCCGAAAACTGAAGCTTTCTTT. Its protein reads: CASSPGQPKTEAFF. The sequence links TRBV28 to TRBJ1-1; 7 central bases correspond to TRBD1. V lost 6 bases and J lost 5 bases, and the count of bases not matched to a germline gene is 9. According to the germline V gene, CDR1 reads MDHEN and CDR2 reads SYDVKM. CDR3 length: 14 amino acids, cysteine to phenylalanine. Of the read, only the CDR3 DNA is kept; its 42 bases are in frame from base 1.